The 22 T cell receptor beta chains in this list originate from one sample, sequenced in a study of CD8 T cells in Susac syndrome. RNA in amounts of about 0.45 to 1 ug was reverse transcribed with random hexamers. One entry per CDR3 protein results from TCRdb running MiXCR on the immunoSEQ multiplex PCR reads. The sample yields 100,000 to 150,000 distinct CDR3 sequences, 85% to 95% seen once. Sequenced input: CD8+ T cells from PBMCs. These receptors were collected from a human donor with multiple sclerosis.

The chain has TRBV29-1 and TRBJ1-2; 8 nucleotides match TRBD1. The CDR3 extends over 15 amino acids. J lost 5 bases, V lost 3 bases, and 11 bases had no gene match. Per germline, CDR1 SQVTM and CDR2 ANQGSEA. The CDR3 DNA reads TGCAGCGTTGATGTAGGGACAGGAGCTTTATATGGCTACACCTTC. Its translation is CSVDVGTGALYGYTF.

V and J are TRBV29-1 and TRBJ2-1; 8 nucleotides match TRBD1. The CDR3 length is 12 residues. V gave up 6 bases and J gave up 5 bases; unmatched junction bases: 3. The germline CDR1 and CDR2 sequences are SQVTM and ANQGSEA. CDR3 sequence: CSVGGQDNEQFF. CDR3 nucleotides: TGCAGCGTGGGGGGACAGGACAATGAGCAGTTCTTC.

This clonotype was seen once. The CDR3 DNA sequence: TGTGCCAGTAGTATAGGGTTCTCCTACAATGAGCAGTTCTTC. Its protein product is CASSIGFSYNEQFF. The chain is built from TRBV19 and TRBJ2-1, with D uncertain. The CDR3 totals 14 residues. Trimming cost V 1 base and J 0 bases, with 4 bases left between them. The germline V gene encodes CDR1 LNHDA and CDR2 SQIVND (reference sequence).

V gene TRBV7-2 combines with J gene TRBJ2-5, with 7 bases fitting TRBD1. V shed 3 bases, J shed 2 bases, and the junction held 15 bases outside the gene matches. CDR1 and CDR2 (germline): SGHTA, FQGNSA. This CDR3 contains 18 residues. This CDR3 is CASSLDRIHRGLQETQYF. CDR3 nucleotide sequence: TGTGCCAGCAGCTTGGACAGGATACACCGAGGACTGCAAGAGACCCAGTACTTC.

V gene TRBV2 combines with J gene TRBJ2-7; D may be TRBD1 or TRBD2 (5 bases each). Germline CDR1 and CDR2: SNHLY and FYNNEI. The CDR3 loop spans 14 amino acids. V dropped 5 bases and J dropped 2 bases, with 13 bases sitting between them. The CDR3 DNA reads TGTGCCAGCAGTCTCCGGGACGGAACCTACGAGCAGTACTTC. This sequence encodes CASSLRDGTYEQYF.

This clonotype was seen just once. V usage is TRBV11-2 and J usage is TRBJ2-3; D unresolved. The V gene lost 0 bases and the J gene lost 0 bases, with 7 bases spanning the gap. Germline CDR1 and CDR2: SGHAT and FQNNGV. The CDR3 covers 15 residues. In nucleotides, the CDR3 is TGTGCCAGCAGCTTAGAACTACAGAGCACAGATACGCAGTATTTT. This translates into CASSLELQSTDTQYF.

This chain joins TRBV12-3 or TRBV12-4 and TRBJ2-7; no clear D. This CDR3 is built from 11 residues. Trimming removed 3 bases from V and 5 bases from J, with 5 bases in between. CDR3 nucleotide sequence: TGTGCCAGCAGTTTTGGGAACGAGCAGTACGTC. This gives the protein CASSFGNEQYV.

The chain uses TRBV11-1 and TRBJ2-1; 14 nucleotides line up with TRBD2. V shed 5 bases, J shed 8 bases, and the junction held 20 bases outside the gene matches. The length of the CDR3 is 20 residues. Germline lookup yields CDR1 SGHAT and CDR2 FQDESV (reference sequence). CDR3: CASSTTPGLAGERNLDEQFF. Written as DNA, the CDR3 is TGTGCCAGCAGCACAACTCCGGGACTAGCGGGAGAAAGGAATTTAGATGAGCAGTTCTTC.

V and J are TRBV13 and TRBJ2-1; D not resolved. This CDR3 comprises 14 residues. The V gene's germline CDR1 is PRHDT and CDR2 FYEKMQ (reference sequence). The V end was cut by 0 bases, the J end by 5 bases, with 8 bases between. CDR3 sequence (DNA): TGTGCCAGCAGCTTAGGTGACGGTAACAATGAGCAGTTCTTC. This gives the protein CASSLGDGNNEQFF. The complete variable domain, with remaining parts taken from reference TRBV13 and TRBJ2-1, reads AAGVIQSPRHLIKEKRETATLKCYPIPRHDTVYWYQQGPGQDPQFLISFYEKMQSDKGSIPDRFSAQQFSDYHSELNMSSLELGDSALYFCASSLGDGNNEQFFGPGTRLTVL.

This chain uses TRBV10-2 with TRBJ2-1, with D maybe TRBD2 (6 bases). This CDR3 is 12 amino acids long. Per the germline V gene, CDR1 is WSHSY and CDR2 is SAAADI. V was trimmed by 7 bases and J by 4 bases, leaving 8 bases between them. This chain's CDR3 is CASTGTYNEQFF. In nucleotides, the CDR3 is TGCGCCAGCACCGGGACTTACAATGAGCAGTTCTTC.

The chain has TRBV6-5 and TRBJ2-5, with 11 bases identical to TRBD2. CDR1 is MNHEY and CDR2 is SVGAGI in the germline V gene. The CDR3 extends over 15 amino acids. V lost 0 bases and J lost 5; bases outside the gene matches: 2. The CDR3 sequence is CASSYSSGRGETQYF. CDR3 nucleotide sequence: TGTGCCAGCAGTTACTCTAGCGGGAGGGGGGAGACCCAGTACTTC.

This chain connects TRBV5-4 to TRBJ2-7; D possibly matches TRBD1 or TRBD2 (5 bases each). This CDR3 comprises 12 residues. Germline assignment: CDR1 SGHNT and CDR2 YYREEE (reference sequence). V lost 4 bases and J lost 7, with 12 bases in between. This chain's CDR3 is CASSRDGAEQYV. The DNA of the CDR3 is TGTGCCAGCAGCCGAGACGGGGCAGAGCAGTACGTC.

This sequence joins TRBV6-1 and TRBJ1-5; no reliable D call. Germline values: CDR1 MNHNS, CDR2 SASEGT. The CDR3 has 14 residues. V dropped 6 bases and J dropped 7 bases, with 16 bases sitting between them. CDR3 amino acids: CASRLYRVRQPQHF. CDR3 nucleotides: TGTGCCAGCAGATTATACAGAGTCAGGCAGCCCCAGCATTTT.

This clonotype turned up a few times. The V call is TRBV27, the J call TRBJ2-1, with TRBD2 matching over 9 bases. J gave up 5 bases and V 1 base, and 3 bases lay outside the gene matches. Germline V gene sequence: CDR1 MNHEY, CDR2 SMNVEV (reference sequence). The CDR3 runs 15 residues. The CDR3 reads CASSLLAGVNNEQFF. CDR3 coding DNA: TGTGCCAGCAGTTTATTAGCGGGAGTAAACAATGAGCAGTTCTTC.

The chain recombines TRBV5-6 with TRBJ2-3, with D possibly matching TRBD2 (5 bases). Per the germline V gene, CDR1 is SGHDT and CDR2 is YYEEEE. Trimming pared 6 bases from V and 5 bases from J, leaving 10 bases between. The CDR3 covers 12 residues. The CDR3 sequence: CASNMAGDTQYF. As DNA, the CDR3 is TGTGCCAGCAACATGGCGGGAGATACGCAGTATTTT.

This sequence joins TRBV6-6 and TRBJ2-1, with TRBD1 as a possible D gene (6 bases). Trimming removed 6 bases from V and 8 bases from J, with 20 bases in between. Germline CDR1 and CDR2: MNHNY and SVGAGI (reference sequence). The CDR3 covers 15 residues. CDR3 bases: TGTGCCAGCAGCCCCGTGGCAGGGGCTTTGCATGAGCAGTTCTTC. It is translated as CASSPVAGALHEQFF.

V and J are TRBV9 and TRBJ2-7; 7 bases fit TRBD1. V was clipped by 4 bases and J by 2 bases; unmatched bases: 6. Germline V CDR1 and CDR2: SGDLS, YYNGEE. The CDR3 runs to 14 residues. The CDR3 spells CASSRRGQAYEQYF. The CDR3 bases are TGTGCCAGCAGCCGACGCGGACAGGCCTACGAGCAGTACTTC.

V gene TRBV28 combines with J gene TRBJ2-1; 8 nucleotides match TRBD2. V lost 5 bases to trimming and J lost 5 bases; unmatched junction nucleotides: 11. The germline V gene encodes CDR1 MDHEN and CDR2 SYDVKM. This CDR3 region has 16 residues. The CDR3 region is CASSPLRREVDNEQFF. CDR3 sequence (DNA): TGTGCCAGCAGTCCGTTACGGCGGGAGGTGGACAATGAGCAGTTCTTC.

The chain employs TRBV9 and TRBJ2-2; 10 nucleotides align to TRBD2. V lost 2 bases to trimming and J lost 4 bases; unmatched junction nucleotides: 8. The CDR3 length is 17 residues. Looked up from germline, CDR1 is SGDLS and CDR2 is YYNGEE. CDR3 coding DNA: TGTGCCAGCAGCGTCCGAGCGGGGGGGCCGGTCACCGGGGAGCTGTTTTTT. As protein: CASSVRAGGPVTGELFF.

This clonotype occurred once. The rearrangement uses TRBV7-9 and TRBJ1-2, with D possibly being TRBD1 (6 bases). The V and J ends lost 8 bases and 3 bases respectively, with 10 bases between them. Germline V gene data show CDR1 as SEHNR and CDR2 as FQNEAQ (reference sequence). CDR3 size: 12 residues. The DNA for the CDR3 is TGTGCCAGCGGGTCAGGGGACTATGGCTACACCTTC. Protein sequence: CASGSGDYGYTF.

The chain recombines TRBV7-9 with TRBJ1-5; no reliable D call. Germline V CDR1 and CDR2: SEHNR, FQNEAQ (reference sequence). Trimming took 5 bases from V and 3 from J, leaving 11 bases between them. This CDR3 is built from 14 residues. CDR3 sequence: CASSPSGLNQPQHF. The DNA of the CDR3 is TGTGCCAGCAGCCCCTCTGGCCTCAATCAGCCCCAGCATTTT.

The CDR3 here is CASSQTATSGNTIYF. Written as DNA, the CDR3 is TGTGCCAGCAGCCAGACAGCGACCTCTGGAAACACCATATATTTT. This sequence joins TRBV4-2 and TRBJ1-3, with D possibly matching TRBD1 (5 bases). V gave up 3 bases and J gave up 0 bases, with 9 bases separating them. Germline-derived CDR1 and CDR2 are LGHNA and YNFKEQ. There are 15 residues in the CDR3.